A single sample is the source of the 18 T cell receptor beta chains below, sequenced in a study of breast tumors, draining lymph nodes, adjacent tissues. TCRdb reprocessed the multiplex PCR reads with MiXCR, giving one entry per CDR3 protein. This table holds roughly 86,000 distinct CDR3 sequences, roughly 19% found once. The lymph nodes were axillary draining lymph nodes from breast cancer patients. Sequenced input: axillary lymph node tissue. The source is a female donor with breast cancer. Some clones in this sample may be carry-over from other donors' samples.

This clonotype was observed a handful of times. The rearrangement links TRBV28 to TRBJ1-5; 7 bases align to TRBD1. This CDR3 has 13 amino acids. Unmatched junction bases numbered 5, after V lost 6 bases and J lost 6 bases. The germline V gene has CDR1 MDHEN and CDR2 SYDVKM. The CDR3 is CASRQGWRQPQHF. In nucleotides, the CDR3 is TGTGCCAGCAGACAGGGGTGGCGTCAGCCCCAGCATTTT.

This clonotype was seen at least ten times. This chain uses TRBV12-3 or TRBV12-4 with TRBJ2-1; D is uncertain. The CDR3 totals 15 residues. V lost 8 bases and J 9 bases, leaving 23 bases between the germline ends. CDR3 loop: CASLYIGSSFSEQFF. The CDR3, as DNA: TGTGCCAGCTTGTATATCGGTAGTAGTTTTAGTGAGCAGTTCTTC.

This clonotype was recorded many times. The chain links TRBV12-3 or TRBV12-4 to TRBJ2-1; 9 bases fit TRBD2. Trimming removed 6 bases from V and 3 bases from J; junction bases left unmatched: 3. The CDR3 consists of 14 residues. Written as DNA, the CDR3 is TGTGCCAGCAGCAAGACTAGCGGCTACAATGAGCAGTTCTTC. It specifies CASSKTSGYNEQFF.

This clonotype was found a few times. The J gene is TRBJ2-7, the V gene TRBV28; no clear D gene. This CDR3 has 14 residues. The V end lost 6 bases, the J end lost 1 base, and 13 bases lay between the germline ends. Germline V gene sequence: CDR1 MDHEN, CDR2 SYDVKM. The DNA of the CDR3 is TGTGCCAGCAGCCCAGGAGCTAATTCCTACGAGCAGTACTTC. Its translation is CASSPGANSYEQYF.

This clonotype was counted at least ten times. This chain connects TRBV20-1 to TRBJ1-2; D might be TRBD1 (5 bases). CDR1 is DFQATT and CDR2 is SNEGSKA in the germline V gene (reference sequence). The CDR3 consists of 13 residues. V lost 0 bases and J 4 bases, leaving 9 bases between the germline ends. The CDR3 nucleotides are TGCAGTGCTAGAGATCACGGGGCCTATGGCTACACCTTC. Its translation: CSARDHGAYGYTF.

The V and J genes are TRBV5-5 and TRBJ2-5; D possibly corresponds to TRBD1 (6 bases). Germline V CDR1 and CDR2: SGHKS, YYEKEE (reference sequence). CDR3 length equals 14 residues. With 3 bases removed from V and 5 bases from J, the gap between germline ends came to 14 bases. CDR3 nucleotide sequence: TGTGCCAGCAGCTCCGAGTGGGGGCAGGAGACCCAGTACTTC. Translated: CASSSEWGQETQYF.

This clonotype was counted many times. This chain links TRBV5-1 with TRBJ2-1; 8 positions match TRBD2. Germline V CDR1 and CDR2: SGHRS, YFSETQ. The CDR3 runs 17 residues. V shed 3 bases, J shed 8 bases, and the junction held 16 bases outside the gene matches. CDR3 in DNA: TGCGCCAGCAGCTCCGGGAGGGCCAGAGCGGTAAGGGATGAGCAGTTCTTC. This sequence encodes CASSSGRARAVRDEQFF.

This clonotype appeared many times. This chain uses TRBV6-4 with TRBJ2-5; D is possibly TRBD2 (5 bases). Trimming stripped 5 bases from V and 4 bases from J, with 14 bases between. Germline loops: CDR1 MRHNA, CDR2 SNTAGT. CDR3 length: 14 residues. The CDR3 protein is CASSREFGGETQYF. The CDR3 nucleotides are TGTGCCAGCAGTAGGGAGTTCGGAGGAGAGACCCAGTACTTC.

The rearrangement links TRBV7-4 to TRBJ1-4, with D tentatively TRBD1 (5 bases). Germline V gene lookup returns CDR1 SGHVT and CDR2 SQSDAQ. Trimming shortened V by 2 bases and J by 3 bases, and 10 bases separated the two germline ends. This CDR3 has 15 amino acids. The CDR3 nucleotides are TGTGCCAGCAGCTTAAGGGTAGGGGCTAATGAAAAACTGTTTTTT. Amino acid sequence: CASSLRVGANEKLFF.

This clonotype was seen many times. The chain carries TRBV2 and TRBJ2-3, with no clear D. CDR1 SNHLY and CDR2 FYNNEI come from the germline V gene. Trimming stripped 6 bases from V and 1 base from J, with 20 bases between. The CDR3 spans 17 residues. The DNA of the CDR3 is TGTGCCAGCAGGCTGGCTAGTAAAGGTATAGGCACAGATACGCAGTATTTT. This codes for CASRLASKGIGTDTQYF. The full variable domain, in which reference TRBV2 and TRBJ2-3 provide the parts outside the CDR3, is EPEVTQTPSHQVTQMGQEVILRCVPISNHLYFYWYRQILGQKVEFLVSFYNNEISEKSEIFDDQFSVERPDGSNFTLKIRSTKLEDSAMYFCASRLASKGIGTDTQYFGPGTRLTVL.

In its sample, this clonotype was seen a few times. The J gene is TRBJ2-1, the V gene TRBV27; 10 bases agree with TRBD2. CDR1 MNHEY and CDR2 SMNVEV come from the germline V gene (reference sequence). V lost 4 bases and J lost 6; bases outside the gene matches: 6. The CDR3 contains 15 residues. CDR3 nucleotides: TGTGCCAGCAGTTCATCTAGCGGGAGCATCAATGAGCAGTTCTTC. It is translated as CASSSSSGSINEQFF.

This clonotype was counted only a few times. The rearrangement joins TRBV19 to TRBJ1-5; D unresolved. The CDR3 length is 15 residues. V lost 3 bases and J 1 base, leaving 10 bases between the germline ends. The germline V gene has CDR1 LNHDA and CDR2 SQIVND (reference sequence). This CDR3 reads CASSIPLGSNQPQHF. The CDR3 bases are TGTGCCAGTAGTATTCCCCTGGGAAGCAATCAGCCCCAGCATTTT.

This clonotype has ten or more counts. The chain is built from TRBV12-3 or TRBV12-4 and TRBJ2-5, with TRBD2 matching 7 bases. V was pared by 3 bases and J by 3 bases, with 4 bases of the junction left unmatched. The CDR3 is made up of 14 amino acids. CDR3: CASSFRLAEETQYF. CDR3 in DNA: TGTGCCAGCAGTTTCCGGCTAGCGGAAGAGACCCAGTACTTC.

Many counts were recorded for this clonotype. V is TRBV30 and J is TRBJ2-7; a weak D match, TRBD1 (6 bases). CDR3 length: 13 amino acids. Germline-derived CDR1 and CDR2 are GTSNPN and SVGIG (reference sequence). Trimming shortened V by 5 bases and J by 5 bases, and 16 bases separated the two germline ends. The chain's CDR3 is CAWGTGNQDEQYF. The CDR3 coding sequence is TGTGCCTGGGGAACAGGGAACCAGGACGAGCAGTACTTC.

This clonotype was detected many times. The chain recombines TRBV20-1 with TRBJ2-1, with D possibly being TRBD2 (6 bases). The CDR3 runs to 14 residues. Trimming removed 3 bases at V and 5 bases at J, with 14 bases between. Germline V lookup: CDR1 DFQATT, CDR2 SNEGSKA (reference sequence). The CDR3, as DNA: TGCAGTGCTAGTTTGGGGGAGCGGGACAATGAGCAGTTCTTC. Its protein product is CSASLGERDNEQFF.

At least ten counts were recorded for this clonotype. The CDR3 DNA is TGTGCCAGCAGCTTAAGGATAGCGGCCCACAATGAGCAGTTCTTC. Protein product: CASSLRIAAHNEQFF. This chain links TRBV11-2 with TRBJ2-1, with a tentative D call TRBD2 (6 bases). Trimming shortened V by 2 bases and J by 5 bases, and 13 bases separated the two germline ends. Germline assignment: CDR1 SGHAT and CDR2 FQNNGV. The CDR3 contains 15 residues.

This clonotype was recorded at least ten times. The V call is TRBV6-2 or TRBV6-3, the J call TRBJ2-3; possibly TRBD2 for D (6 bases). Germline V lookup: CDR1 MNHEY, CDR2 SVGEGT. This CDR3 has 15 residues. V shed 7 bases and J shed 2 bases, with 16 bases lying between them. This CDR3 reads CASIPGTQITDTQYF. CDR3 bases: TGTGCCAGCATTCCCGGGACTCAGATCACAGATACGCAGTATTTT.

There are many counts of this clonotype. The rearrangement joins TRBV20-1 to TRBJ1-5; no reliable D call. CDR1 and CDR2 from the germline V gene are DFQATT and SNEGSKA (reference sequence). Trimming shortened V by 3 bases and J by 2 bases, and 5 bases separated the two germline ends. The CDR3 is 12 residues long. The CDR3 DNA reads TGCAGTGCTAGGAGGGGCAATCAGCCCCAGCATTTT. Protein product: CSARRGNQPQHF.